The 4 T cell receptor beta chains given below trace back to one sample, sequenced in a study of control samples from healthy donors and cancer patients. Sequenced by immunoSEQ multiplex PCR; TCRdb stores in-frame clones only, minus some. The data contain 85,000 to 110,000 clones, roughly 89% of them singletons. Sample: PBMCs. These receptors all come from a man in his 60s with lung cancer.

This clone was picked up one time. This chain joins TRBV5-8 and TRBJ1-5, with D possibly being TRBD1 (5 bases). V shed 1 base and J shed 4 bases, with 12 bases lying between them. The CDR3 runs 15 residues. Germline CDR1 and CDR2: SGHTS and YDEGEE. The DNA of the CDR3 is TGTGCCAGCAGCTTGAAGGGGTATAGGAATCAGCCCCAGCATTTT. Protein sequence: CASSLKGYRNQPQHF.

The V call is TRBV6-4, the J call TRBJ1-6, with D tentatively TRBD1 (6 bases). Trimming took 6 bases from V and 7 from J, leaving 13 bases between them. Per the germline V gene, CDR1 is MRHNA and CDR2 is SNTAGT. This CDR3 has 14 residues. The CDR3 region has the DNA TGTGCCAGCAGCTTGCAGGGGTACAATTCACCCCTCCACTTT. Translating it yields CASSLQGYNSPLHF.

J is TRBJ2-7 and V is TRBV18; 11 bases line up with TRBD1. J was trimmed by 0 bases and V by 8 bases; bases with no gene match: 3. The CDR3 is made up of 14 amino acids. Germline V gene data show CDR1 as KGHSH and CDR2 as LQKENI. In DNA form, the CDR3 reads TGTGCCAGCGTCGGGACAGGGGGCTCCTACGAGCAGTACTTC. This encodes CASVGTGGSYEQYF.

V usage is TRBV24-1 and J usage is TRBJ2-2; D possibly uses TRBD1 or TRBD2 (6 bases each). V lost 1 base to trimming and J lost 7 bases, with 15 bases between them. The CDR3 is 16 residues long. Germline values: CDR1 KGHDR, CDR2 SFDVKD. CDR3 nucleotide sequence: TGTGCCACCAGTGATTTCGGGGGCGAGAGGAGCGGGGAGCTGTTTTTT. Translation: CATSDFGGERSGELFF.